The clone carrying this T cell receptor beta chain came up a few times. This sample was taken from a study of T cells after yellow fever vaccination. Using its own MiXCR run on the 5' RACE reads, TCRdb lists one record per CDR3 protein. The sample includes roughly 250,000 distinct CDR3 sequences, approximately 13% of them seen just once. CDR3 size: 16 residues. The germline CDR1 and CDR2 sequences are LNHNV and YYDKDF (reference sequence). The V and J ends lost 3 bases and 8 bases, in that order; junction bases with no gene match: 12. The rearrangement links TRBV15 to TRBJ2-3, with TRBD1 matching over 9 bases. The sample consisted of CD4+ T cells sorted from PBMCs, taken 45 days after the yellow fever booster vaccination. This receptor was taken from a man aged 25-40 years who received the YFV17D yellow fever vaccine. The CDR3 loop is CATSRATGQGGPTQYF. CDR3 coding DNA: TGTGCCACCAGCAGGGCCACGGGACAGGGAGGTCCTACGCAGTATTTT.